This is a list of T cell receptor beta chains from one sample in a study of OX40 agonist ivuxolimab in advanced cancers. Data came from immunoSEQ multiplex PCR; TCRdb stores just in-frame clones and leaves some out. The profile shows about 76,000 clones, 84% of them singletons. This material consisted of CD4+ or CD8+ T cells sorted from blood, taken in a trial of the OX40 agonist ivuxolimab. Receptors were obtained from an adult with an advanced solid tumor such as melanoma, head and neck, liver or kidney cancer. Each CDR3 is given with its conserved first and last residue. The D gene is left open where the match is weak.

v_call: TRBV9; d_call: .; cdr3_aa: CASSVGPSDTQYF
v_call: TRBV11-3; d_call: .; cdr3_aa: CASSLGSRGMNTEAFF
v_call: TRBV10-3; d_call: TRBD1; cdr3_aa: CAISDGRRQGNQPQHF
v_call: TRBV18; d_call: .; cdr3_aa: CASSPPSSDTQYF
v_call: TRBV7-2; d_call: .; cdr3_aa: CASSSRWGRDQPQHF
v_call: TRBV13; d_call: .; cdr3_aa: CASSPSLEQFF
v_call: TRBV11-1; d_call: .; cdr3_aa: CASSLDGSTEAFF
v_call: TRBV11-2; d_call: TRBD1; cdr3_aa: CASSYAGGSTYNEQFF
v_call: TRBV7-9; d_call: TRBD2; cdr3_aa: CASSKAGGPWTDTQYF
v_call: TRBV5-1; d_call: .; cdr3_aa: CASSFGSGELFF
v_call: TRBV6-1; d_call: .; cdr3_aa: CASSVEESQGAFF
v_call: TRBV4-1; d_call: .; cdr3_aa: CASSQGDVDYYEQYF
v_call: TRBV5-8; d_call: TRBD1; cdr3_aa: CASSGWSGTVWTEAFF
v_call: TRBV15; d_call: .; cdr3_aa: CATSSWTDSRTTGELFF
v_call: TRBV19; d_call: .; cdr3_aa: CASSRIQTYGNTIYF
v_call: TRBV30; d_call: .; cdr3_aa: CAWSALGGGNYGYTF
v_call: TRBV29-1; d_call: TRBD1; cdr3_aa: CSVDSDRGYEQYF
v_call: TRBV5-6; d_call: TRBD1; cdr3_aa: CASSSRTGREKLFF
v_call: TRBV7-9; d_call: TRBD2; cdr3_aa: CASSFASGSTDTQYF
v_call: TRBV20-1; d_call: TRBD1; cdr3_aa: CSASRGQIYTF
v_call: TRBV7-3; d_call: .; cdr3_aa: CASSLHTGELFF
v_call: TRBV11-3; d_call: TRBD2; cdr3_aa: CASSLVRGRATAETQYF
v_call: TRBV28; d_call: .; cdr3_aa: CASNLNSGANVLTF
v_call: TRBV14; d_call: .; cdr3_aa: CASSQVVAGAYNEQFF
v_call: TRBV11-2; d_call: .; cdr3_aa: CASSVGPSSYEQYF
v_call: TRBV10-3; d_call: .; cdr3_aa: CAISDEETQYF
v_call: TRBV5-1; d_call: .; cdr3_aa: CASSLGGSYNEQFF
v_call: TRBV7-6; d_call: TRBD1; cdr3_aa: CASSLGQGTGGYTF
v_call: TRBV5-6; d_call: TRBD1; cdr3_aa: CASSPGTGGGRNEQFF
v_call: TRBV20-1; d_call: .; cdr3_aa: CSARIGETQYF
v_call: TRBV5-6; d_call: .; cdr3_aa: CASSSAGYGQPQHF
v_call: TRBV28; d_call: .; cdr3_aa: CASSLRMMYEQYF
v_call: TRBV7-2; d_call: TRBD1; cdr3_aa: CASSSSGQGARGQFF
v_call: TRBV7-2; d_call: .; cdr3_aa: CASSPRGNYEQYF
v_call: TRBV6-9; d_call: .; cdr3_aa: CASILRVRGRARLFNEKLFF
v_call: TRBV6-5; d_call: TRBD1; cdr3_aa: CASRLDRGGYEQYF